These 20 T cell receptor beta chains came from one sample sequenced in a study of cytotoxic CD8 clonotypes in ibrutinib-treated CLL. Using immunoSEQ multiplex PCR, the repertoire was profiled, and TCRdb retains in-frame clones only, with some absent. The sample yields approximately 350,000 clones, about 61% seen once. Sequenced material: PBMCs, taken after 36 months of ibrutinib treatment. The receptors come from a human donor with chronic lymphocytic leukemia.

V is TRBV9 and J is TRBJ1-4; 8 bases map to TRBD1. The J segment lost 8 bases and the V segment lost 3 bases, leaving 9 bases of the junction unmatched. The germline gives CDR1 SGDLS, CDR2 YYNGEE. The CDR3 spans 15 residues. The CDR3 sequence is CASSGQTGDGEKLFF. CDR3 in DNA: TGTGCCAGCAGCGGACAGACAGGGGATGGGGAAAAACTGTTTTTT.

The chain uses TRBV7-9 and TRBJ2-7; D perhaps matches TRBD2 (5 bases). V shed 5 bases and J shed 7 bases, with 9 bases lying between them. This CDR3 comprises 11 residues. Germline V gene data show CDR1 as SEHNR and CDR2 as FQNEAQ (reference sequence). CDR3 loop: CASSRRGEQYF. In DNA form, the CDR3 reads TGTGCCAGCAGCCGTAGAGGGGAGCAGTACTTC.

This chain links TRBV25-1 with TRBJ2-1; 9 bases map to TRBD1. Germline-derived CDR1 and CDR2 are MGHDK and SYGVNS. Trimming took 4 bases from V and 9 from J; bases not matched to a gene: 7. The CDR3 runs 14 residues. The CDR3 coding sequence is TGTGCCAGCAGTGGATACAGGGGGCCAGGTGAGCAGTTCTTC. Encoded protein: CASSGYRGPGEQFF. Drawing the rest from reference TRBV25-1 and TRBJ2-1, the complete variable domain is EADIYQTPRYLVIGTGKKITLECSQTMGHDKMYWYQQDPGMELHLIHYSYGVNSTEKGDLSSESTVSRIRTEHFPLTLESARPSHTSQYLCASSGYRGPGEQFFGPGTRLTVL.

This clone is a singleton in its sample. The J gene is TRBJ2-2, the V gene TRBV7-3, with D uncertain. This CDR3 contains 14 residues. The germline gives CDR1 SGHTA, CDR2 FQGTGA. The germline V and J ends were trimmed by 3 bases and 5 bases, with 10 bases remaining between them. The CDR3 coding sequence is TGTGCCAGCAGCTTGGGCAGGCGTACCGGGGAGCTGTTTTTT. Translating it yields CASSLGRRTGELFF. The full variable domain, its missing parts supplied by reference TRBV7-3 and TRBJ2-2, is GAGVSQTPSNKVTEKGKYVELRCDPISGHTALYWYRQSLGQGPEFLIYFQGTGAADDSGLPNDRFFAVRPEGSVSTLKIQRTERGDSAVYLCASSLGRRTGELFFGEGSRLTVL.

The chain employs TRBV2 and TRBJ2-1; D not certain. The CDR3 covers 14 residues. Germline V gene sequence: CDR1 SNHLY, CDR2 FYNNEI. V was shortened by 4 bases and J by 9 bases, with 16 bases between the two germline ends. The CDR3 nucleotides are TGTGCCAGCAGTGCGGGCCGACTGGTCGGTGAGCAGTTCTTC. Translation gives CASSAGRLVGEQFF.

The chain carries TRBV6-1 and TRBJ2-3, with D possibly matching TRBD1 (5 bases). Trimming removed 0 bases from V and 4 bases from J, with 11 bases in between. Germline assignment: CDR1 MNHNS and CDR2 SASEGT. This CDR3 has 15 residues. The CDR3 nucleotides read TGTGCCAGCAGTGAAGCCGCAGGGTGGCCAGATACGCAGTATTTT. Translation: CASSEAAGWPDTQYF.

The V gene is TRBV6-5, the J gene TRBJ1-2, with D perhaps matching TRBD1 (6 bases). The CDR3 sequence is 14 residues long. V lost 10 bases to trimming and J lost 4 bases, with 19 bases between them. The germline V gene has CDR1 MNHEY and CDR2 SVGAGI. The CDR3 reads CATLGQGFLYGYTF. The CDR3, as DNA: TGTGCCACGCTGGGGCAGGGGTTTCTCTATGGCTACACCTTC.

The gene calls are TRBV19 and TRBJ1-2; D gene uncertain. CDR3 length equals 12 residues. Trimming shortened V by 3 bases and J by 3 bases, and 5 bases separated the two germline ends. Germline values: CDR1 LNHDA, CDR2 SQIVND (reference sequence). This chain's CDR3 is CASSMAYYGYTF. CDR3 DNA: TGTGCCAGTAGTATGGCTTACTATGGCTACACCTTC.

The chain uses TRBV5-1 and TRBJ2-7; 7 positions match TRBD1. The CDR3 consists of 19 residues. The germline V gene encodes CDR1 SGHRS and CDR2 YFSETQ. After removal of 5 bases from V and 0 bases from J, the junction contained 20 bases not matched to a gene. In DNA, the CDR3 is TGCGCCAGCAGGCCCGGTTGGGACAGCCTCCACTTACACTCCTACGAGCAGTACTTC. This translates into CASRPGWDSLHLHSYEQYF. The entire variable domain, with the rest obtained from reference TRBV5-1 and TRBJ2-7, is as follows: KAGVTQTPRYLIKTRGQQVTLSCSPISGHRSVSWYQQTPGQGLQFLFEYFSETQRNKGNFPGRFSGRQFSNSRSEMNVSTLELGDSALYLCASRPGWDSLHLHSYEQYFGPGTRLTVT.

A few counts support this clone. The V and J genes are TRBV7-2 and TRBJ2-5; D is perhaps TRBD2 (5 bases). Germline lookup yields CDR1 SGHTA and CDR2 FQGNSA. The CDR3 is 14 residues long. Trimming took 2 bases from V and 3 from J, leaving 10 bases between them. DNA for the CDR3: TGTGCCAGCAGCTTAAGTAGCGTGGAAGAGACCCAGTACTTC. It codes for CASSLSSVEETQYF.

The chain employs TRBV2 and TRBJ1-2; TRBD1 agrees at 8 bases. The junction had 7 bases not matched to a gene; V was cut back by 6 bases and J by 1 base. This CDR3 region has 15 residues. Germline loops: CDR1 SNHLY, CDR2 FYNNEI. The DNA for the CDR3 is TGTGCCAGCAGAAGACAGGGGATAGATAACTATGGCTACACCTTC. Translated: CASRRQGIDNYGYTF. Drawing the rest from reference TRBV2 and TRBJ1-2, the complete variable domain is EPEVTQTPSHQVTQMGQEVILRCVPISNHLYFYWYRQILGQKVEFLVSFYNNEISEKSEIFDDQFSVERPDGSNFTLKIRSTKLEDSAMYFCASRRQGIDNYGYTFGSGTRLTVV.

The chain joins TRBV13 to TRBJ2-7; D remains unclear. The V end lost 3 bases, the J end lost 3 bases, and 9 bases lay between the germline ends. The germline gives CDR1 PRHDT, CDR2 FYEKMQ (reference sequence). The CDR3 has 13 residues. CDR3 sequence (DNA): TGTGCCAGCAGCTTCGGGCGTCTCTACGAGCAGTACTTC. Translating it yields CASSFGRLYEQYF.

This clone was counted once. The chain employs TRBV7-2 and TRBJ2-7; D gene ambiguous. The CDR3 is made up of 17 amino acids. The V end lost 3 bases, the J end lost 1 base, and 19 bases lay between the germline ends. Per germline, CDR1 SGHTA and CDR2 FQGNSA. The CDR3 region is CASSFLGFGGVSYEQYF. The DNA of the CDR3 is TGTGCCAGCAGCTTCCTAGGATTCGGTGGGGTGTCCTACGAGCAGTACTTC.

The chain links TRBV4-1 to TRBJ2-7, with 9 bases fitting TRBD2. The V gene end was trimmed by 0 bases and the J gene end by 0 bases; junction bases not matched to a gene: 6. In germline, CDR1 is MGHRA, CDR2 YSYEKL. The CDR3 spans 17 residues. The CDR3 region is CASSQEISGRSSYEQYF. The CDR3 DNA sequence: TGCGCCAGCAGCCAAGAAATAAGCGGGAGGAGCTCCTACGAGCAGTACTTC.

The V and J genes are TRBV15 and TRBJ2-7; TRBD2 matches 11 bases. V gave up 0 bases and J gave up 3 bases; unmatched junction bases: 4. From germline, CDR1 is LNHNV and CDR2 YYDKDF (reference sequence). This CDR3 spans 16 amino acids. The CDR3 region has the DNA TGTGCCACCAGCAGAGATCTGCTAGCGGGAGGCTACGAGCAGTACTTC. It yields the protein CATSRDLLAGGYEQYF.

The chain links TRBV7-8 to TRBJ2-3; 7 bases are shared with TRBD2. The CDR3 runs 15 residues. Germline assignment: CDR1 SGHVS and CDR2 FQNEAQ. The V segment lost 6 bases and the J segment 0 bases; nucleotides outside the gene matches: 6. The DNA of the CDR3 is TGTGCCAGCAGACCTCTAGCGGCTAGCACAGATACGCAGTATTTT. This encodes CASRPLAASTDTQYF.

The V and J genes are TRBV5-4 and TRBJ2-5; 9 bases fit TRBD2. The V segment lost 0 bases and the J segment 6 bases; nucleotides outside the gene matches: 6. Germline V CDR1 and CDR2: SGHNT, YYREEE (reference sequence). The CDR3 runs 15 residues. The CDR3 region is CASSLGGSGSKTQYF. The CDR3 nucleotides are TGTGCCAGCAGCTTGGGCGGTAGCGGGAGTAAGACCCAGTACTTC.

The chain uses TRBV2 and TRBJ1-1; possible D gene TRBD1, 5 bases. Germline V gene lookup returns CDR1 SNHLY and CDR2 FYNNEI. V was pared by 4 bases and J by 2 bases, with 11 bases between. The CDR3 runs to 14 residues. This chain's CDR3 is CASSGGRGNTEAFF. CDR3 coding DNA: TGTGCCAGCAGTGGGGGAAGGGGAAACACTGAAGCTTTCTTT.

The chain combines TRBV29-1 with TRBJ2-5; D gene uncertain. CDR1 is SQVTM, CDR2 ANQGSEA, per germline. The ends were cut back, 5 bases at V and 2 bases at J, with 9 bases in the middle. There are 12 residues in the CDR3. The CDR3 sequence: CSVSESQETQYF. CDR3 DNA: TGCAGCGTTTCAGAGAGTCAAGAGACCCAGTACTTC.

The chain carries TRBV7-3 and TRBJ2-1; the match to TRBD1 covers 8 bases. The CDR3 totals 14 residues. The trim removed 8 bases at V and 7 bases at J, leaving 10 bases unmatched. The germline V gene has CDR1 SGHTA and CDR2 FQGTGA. In nucleotides, the CDR3 is TGTGCCAGCGGGGGGACAGGCCTTGGGAATGAGCAGTTCTTC. The encoded protein is CASGGTGLGNEQFF.